This T cell receptor (beta chain) emerged from a study of shared clonotypes between healthy human individuals. About the research overall: Each donor contributed plates that comprised three CD4 naive, three CD4 memory, two CD8 naive and one CD8 memory.

With regard to this clone: The antigen is unknown.

Over several immunoSEQ plates, each subset's genomic DNA was distributed in even portions. This table comes from immunoSEQ multiplex PCR, and its TCRdb copy is limited to in-frame clones, with some not included. The sample holds 2 million to 2.5 million clones; 85% to 95% are singletons and the top ten take approximately 0.41%. Germline V gene data show CDR1 as SGHRS and CDR2 as YFSETQ. The length of the CDR3 is 16 residues. J was trimmed by 3 bases and V by 5 bases; bases with no gene match: 10. Study-wide findings and caveats: The study's rarefaction showed incomplete sorted-subset sequencing despite large depth. The study found roughly 5% of naive CD4 clonotypes shared across a handful of donors.

This TCR derives from a man younger than 35 in good health. Some clones in this sample may be carry-over from other donors' samples. Sequences were obtained from naive CD4+ T cells from PBMCs. This sample's subset: CD45RA+ positively selected. This chain connects TRBV5-1 to TRBJ2-3; 9 bases fit TRBD2. Here the CDR3 DNA reads TGCGCCAGCAGATCTGGGGGACTAGCTCGAACAGATACGCAGTATTTT. Translating it yields CASRSGGLARTDTQYF.